The source of this T cell receptor beta chain is a study of blood T cells in healthy people across ages. Overall study context: For every two T cells, template switching captured about one barcoded beta molecule.

The use of a sample-barcoded 5' primer and a J-beta primer mix characterized a second PCR of 7 to 11 cycles. TCRdb called the 5' RACE reads again in MiXCR, with one record for every CDR3 protein. The repertoire holds about 1.5 million distinct CDR3 sequences, roughly two fifths seen once, with 4% in the top ten. Per germline, CDR1 MGHRA and CDR2 YSYEKL. V was trimmed by 6 bases and J by 6 bases, leaving 21 bases between them. The CDR3 length is 16 residues. This sequence joins TRBV4-1 and TRBJ2-1, with D possibly matching TRBD1 (6 bases). The specimen was blood. The TCR was taken from a woman under 30 in good health. The CDR3 nucleotides read TGCGCCAGCAGGGAGGTCGTGGGCAGGGGACGCAATGAGCAGTTCTTC. Its protein is CASREVVGRGRNEQFF.